This T cell receptor (beta chain) came from a study of blood T cell repertoires in COVID-19. Turning to the study itself: Researchers got acute and convalescent COVID-19 samples from the United States, Italy and Spain. The cDNA or gDNA used as material had been derived from T cells, B-cell-depleted T cells, or PBMCs.

The Seattle patients joined while their infection was active and were tracked longitudinally afterward. Original data processing: The authors estimated nucleated cell counts from reference gene primer amplification. The data were produced by immunoSEQ multiplex PCR, yet TCRdb's version contains in-frame clones alone and is incomplete. The V and J calls and clone size come from that table; D and trimming were worked out from the DNA. The data contain hundreds of thousands of clones, about 91% of them singletons. This clone was seen once. The receptor was derived from a woman in her 30s with COVID-19, enrolled during active disease. Sequencing was done on a sample of peripheral blood.

The CDR3 region has the DNA TGTGCCAGCAGCCCGTCGGCGGAGTCCTACAATGAGCAGTTCTTC. This translates into CASSPSAESYNEQFF. The chain joins TRBV7-2 to TRBJ2-1; unclear D gene. This CDR3 spans 15 amino acids. The V gene's germline CDR1 is SGHTA and CDR2 FQGNSA. The V and J ends lost 5 bases and 1 base respectively, with 12 bases between them.